The 14 T cell receptor beta chains below come from one sample, sequenced in a study of tumor and adjacent non-tumor tissue in lung cancer. Three rounds of nested PCR, following a modified ARM-PCR protocol, produced the TCRbeta library. TCRdb reanalysed the multiplex PCR reads using MiXCR and keeps one entry per CDR3 protein. Of around 82,000 distinct CDR3 sequences listed, around 80% were seen once; the top ten hold 51%. This sample's RNA came from whole unsorted tissue. Distant lung tissue was collected more than 3 cm away from the tumor edge. Input material: distant non-tumor lung tissue. All receptors derive from a man aged 60-69 years with non-small cell lung cancer.

With regard to this clonotype: One end of the junction fails to match germline, which may point to a read error. The V and J genes are TRBV11-2 and TRBJ2-5; 7 bases line up with TRBD1. Germline V CDR1 and CDR2: SGHAT, FQNNGV. The CDR3 length is 14 residues. The CDR3 sequence is CASSLGQVLETQYF. CDR3 nucleotide sequence: TGTGCCAGCAGCCTCGGACAGGTTCTGGAGACCCAATACTTC. The full variable domain, with the rest looked up from reference TRBV11-2 and TRBJ2-5, is EAGVAQSPRYKIIEKRQSVAFWCNPISGHATLYWYQQILGQGPKLLIQFQNNGVVDDSQLPKDRFSAERLKGVDSTLKIQPAKLEDSAVYLCASSLGQVLETQYFGPGTRLLVL.

Of note for this clonotype: At one end the junction does not follow the germline gene, possibly because of a read error. J is TRBJ2-3 and V is TRBV11-3; D tentatively reads TRBD1 or TRBD2 (6 bases each). Germline V gene data show CDR1 as SGHNT and CDR2 as YENEEA. CDR3 length: 19 residues. CDR3 sequence: CASSLDPLEVGGRTHTQYF. In DNA form, the CDR3 reads TGTGCCAGCAGCTTAGATCCTCTAGAAGTCGGGGGCCGCACACATACGCAGTATTTT.

Remarks on this clonotype: One end of the junction fails to match germline, which may point to a read error. The chain carries TRBV11-2 and TRBJ2-3; TRBD2 might be the D (7 bases). The CDR3 runs to 15 residues. CDR1 and CDR2 from the germline V gene are SGHAT and FQNNGV. In DNA, the CDR3 is TGTGCCAGCAGCTTAAACCGGGGGGCCCAAAATACGCACTATTTT. It specifies CASSLNRGAQNTHYF.

On this clonotype: Since no conserved phenylalanine or tryptophan closes the CDR3, a read error is the likely cause. The rearrangement joins TRBV20-1 to TRBJ1-1; weak D call: TRBD1 (6 bases). The germline V gene encodes CDR1 DFQATT and CDR2 SNEGSKA (reference sequence). The CDR3 runs 13 residues. With 6 bases removed from V and 4 bases from J, the gap between germline ends came to 15 bases. The DNA of the CDR3 is TGCAGTGCCTACAGGGTGCCGGGCACTGAAGCTTTCTAT. Encoded protein: CSAYRVPGTEAFY.

The chain uses TRBV11-2 and TRBJ1-1, with a weak D call TRBD1 (6 bases). The CDR3 extends over 14 amino acids. CDR1 and CDR2 (germline): SGHAT, FQNNGV. The V and J ends lost 11 bases and 6 bases respectively, with 22 bases between them. CDR3 in amino acids: CARLPGHQNAEAFF. The CDR3 DNA is TGTGCCCGCCTACCGGGACACCAGAATGCTGAAGCTTTCTTT.

This clonotype was observed many times. The chain employs TRBV5-4 and TRBJ2-7; the match to TRBD2 covers 9 bases. The CDR3 covers 15 residues. The V and J ends lost 6 bases and 5 bases, in that order; junction bases with no gene match: 12. Germline lookup yields CDR1 SGHNT and CDR2 YYREEE (reference sequence). As DNA, the CDR3 is TGTGCCAGCACCTTCGGCGGGAGGGGAACTCACGAGCAGTACTTC. It specifies CASTFGGRGTHEQYF.

Details on this clonotype: This could be a read error, since a much larger clone is one nucleotide away. V gene TRBV6-1 combines with J gene TRBJ2-5, with 8 bases fitting TRBD2. CDR1 MNHNS and CDR2 SASEGT come from the germline V gene. The CDR3 is made up of 14 amino acids. CDR3 residues: CASSDAGGQDTQYF. In DNA form, the CDR3 reads TGTGCCAGCAGTGACGCGGGGGGCCAAGATACCCAGTACTTC.

This clonotype was seen a few times. This clone may be a read error of a much larger clone one base away. The DNA for the CDR3 is TGTGCCAGCAATGCGGAATTATACGAGCAGTACTTC. This gives the protein CASNAELYEQYF. The J gene is TRBJ2-7, the V gene TRBV6-1; D unclear. The V gene's germline CDR1 is MNHNS and CDR2 SASEGT. Trimming shortened V by 7 bases and J by 4 bases, and 11 bases separated the two germline ends. This CDR3 spans 12 amino acids.

This clonotype was seen a handful of times. This clone may be a read error of a much larger clone one base away. The chain links TRBV20-1 to TRBJ1-6; D may be TRBD1 (5 bases). Germline assignment: CDR1 DFQATT and CDR2 SNEGSKA (reference sequence). The CDR3 is made up of 16 amino acids. V was trimmed by 0 bases and J by 4 bases, leaving 13 bases between them. The CDR3 DNA reads as TGCAGTGCTAGAGAGGGTCACAGGTTTTATAATTCACCCCTCCACTTT. This translates into CSAREGHRFYNSPLHF.

The chain is built from TRBV11-2 and TRBJ2-1; D remains ambiguous. The germline CDR1 and CDR2 sequences are SGHAT and FQNNGV. The CDR3 sequence is 14 residues long. Trimming took 6 bases from V and 7 from J, leaving 16 bases between them. This CDR3 reads CASRLGRQVNEQFF. Written as DNA, the CDR3 is TGTGCCAGCAGATTGGGTCGGCAAGTGAATGAGCAGTTCTTC.

This clonotype was counted a single time. The CDR3 ends on some other residue instead of the conserved phenylalanine or tryptophan, so this is likely a read error. The chain recombines TRBV20-1 with TRBJ2-7; TRBD2 agrees at 12 bases. CDR1 and CDR2 (germline): DFQATT, SNEGSKA (reference sequence). The CDR3 runs to 15 residues. The CDR3 sequence: CNASTTSGRPSEQYS. The DNA of the CDR3 is TGCAATGCTTCCACCACTAGCGGGAGGCCCTCCGAGCAGTACTCC.

This chain joins TRBV4-1 and TRBJ2-2, with no clear D. Trimming left V 6 bases short and J 9 bases short, with 11 bases between. This CDR3 spans 12 amino acids. Germline V CDR1 and CDR2: MGHRA, YSYEKL. The CDR3: CASRHLSWELFF. CDR3 DNA: TGCGCCAGCAGACATTTATCCTGGGAGCTGTTTTTT.

This clonotype was counted a few times. This sequence may be a read error, since a much larger clone differs from it by one base. The J gene is TRBJ1-5, the V gene TRBV12-3 or TRBV12-4; a weak D match, TRBD1 (5 bases). The end of the DNA is better explained by TRBJ2-3, so the J call may be wrong. The CDR3 totals 12 residues. CDR3 nucleotide sequence: TGTGCCAGCAGTGGACACAATCAGCCCCAGTATTTT. Translation: CASSGHNQPQYF.

As regards this clonotype: The germline gene is not matched at one end of the junction; a read error may be the cause. The gene calls are TRBV12-3 or TRBV12-4 and TRBJ1-1; D is perhaps TRBD1 (5 bases). The CDR3 consists of 15 residues. CDR3 nucleotides: TGTGCCAGCAGTCACGCCGGGACTTGGAACACTGAAGCTTCCTTT. It translates to CASSHAGTWNTEASF.